This T cell receptor beta chain comes out of a study of blood T cells in healthy people across ages. General observations from the study: Long-lived and aged donors differed, with more naive CD4+ cells and higher diversity in the long-lived.

Trimming took 9 bases from V and 5 from J; bases not matched to a gene: 11. CDR3 length equals 15 residues. Germline assignment: CDR1 MDHEN and CDR2 SYDVKM. Primed by a sample-barcoded 5' primer and a J-beta primer mix, a second PCR proceeded for 7 to 11 cycles. TCRdb re-analysed the 5' RACE reads in MiXCR, keeping a single row per CDR3 protein. The sample holds 550,000 to 750,000 distinct CDR3 sequences; about 21% are singletons and the top ten take roughly 3.6%. This clonotype showed up just a few times. Its target is not known. This chain uses TRBV28 with TRBJ2-7; 12 nucleotides agree with TRBD2. Input material: blood. The TCR sequence derives from a man between 65 and 85 years old in good health. CDR3 sequence: CARPETSGREDEQYF. CDR3 DNA sequence: TGTGCCAGGCCAGAGACTAGCGGGAGAGAGGACGAGCAGTACTTC.